Below, one T cell receptor beta chain is given with its context. Its cognate antigen is unknown. V shed 3 bases and J 2 bases; nucleotides not matched to a gene: 4. Per the germline V gene, CDR1 is SQVTM and CDR2 is ANQGSEA. This CDR3 spans 13 amino acids. The data derive from a study of spatial heterogeneity in lung cancer. One entry per CDR3 protein, called by TCRdb with MiXCR from the 5' RACE reads. The top ten hold roughly 7.7% of the sample, which has approximately 25,000 distinct CDR3 sequences, 8.8% seen once. Whole-study results and caveats: Within tumors, counts of expanded alpha and beta TCRs tracked tumor mutation counts.

Stated time point: sample taken at primary tumor resection. This sample comprised lung tumor tissue, obtained at surgery. The sequence derives from a male donor with early-stage non-small cell lung cancer. The chain carries TRBV29-1 and TRBJ2-7, with 7 bases fitting TRBD2. The CDR3 reads CSVEGGTTYEQYF. Here the CDR3 DNA reads TGCAGCGTTGAGGGAGGGACTACCTACGAGCAGTACTTC.